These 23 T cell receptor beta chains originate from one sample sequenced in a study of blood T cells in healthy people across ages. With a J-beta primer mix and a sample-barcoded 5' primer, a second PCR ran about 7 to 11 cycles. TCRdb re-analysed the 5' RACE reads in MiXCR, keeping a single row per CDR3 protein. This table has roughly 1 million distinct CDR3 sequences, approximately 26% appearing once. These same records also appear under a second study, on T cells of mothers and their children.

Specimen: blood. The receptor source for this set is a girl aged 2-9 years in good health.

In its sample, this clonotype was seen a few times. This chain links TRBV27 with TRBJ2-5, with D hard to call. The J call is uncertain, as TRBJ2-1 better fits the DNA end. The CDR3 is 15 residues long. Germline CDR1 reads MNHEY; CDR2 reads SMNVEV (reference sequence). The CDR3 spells CASSLDWSANNEQFF. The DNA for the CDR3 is TGTGCCAGCAGTCTCGACTGGTCCGCCAACAATGAGCAGTTCTTC.

The CDR3 bases are TGTGCCAGCAGCTCCAGTAGCGGGGGGGGCACAGATACGCAGTATTTT. Translating it yields CASSSSSGGGTDTQYF. The chain employs TRBV7-2 and TRBJ2-3; 11 bases are shared with TRBD2. The V gene's germline CDR1 is SGHTA and CDR2 FQGNSA. After removal of 4 bases from V and 1 base from J, the junction contained 4 bases not matched to a gene. The CDR3 contains 16 residues. Variable domain in full (rest from reference TRBV7-2 and TRBJ2-3): GAGVSQSPSNKVTEKGKDVELRCDPISGHTALYWYRQSLGQGLEFLIYFQGNSAPDKSGLPSDRFSAERTGGSVSTLTIQRTQQEDSAVYLCASSSSSGGGTDTQYFGPGTRLTVL.

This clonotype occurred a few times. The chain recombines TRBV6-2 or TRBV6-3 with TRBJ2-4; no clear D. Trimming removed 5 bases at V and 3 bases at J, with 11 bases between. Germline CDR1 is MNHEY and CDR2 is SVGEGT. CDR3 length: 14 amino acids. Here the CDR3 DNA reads TGTGCCAGCAGTCCAAACAACGACAAAAACATTCAGTACTTC. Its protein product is CASSPNNDKNIQYF.

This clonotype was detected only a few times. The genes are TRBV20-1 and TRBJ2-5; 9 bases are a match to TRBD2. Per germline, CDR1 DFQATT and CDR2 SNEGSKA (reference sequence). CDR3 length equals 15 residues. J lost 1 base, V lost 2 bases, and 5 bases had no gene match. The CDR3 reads CSARPLAGPQETQYF. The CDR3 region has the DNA TGCAGTGCTAGACCTCTAGCGGGGCCCCAAGAGACCCAGTACTTC.

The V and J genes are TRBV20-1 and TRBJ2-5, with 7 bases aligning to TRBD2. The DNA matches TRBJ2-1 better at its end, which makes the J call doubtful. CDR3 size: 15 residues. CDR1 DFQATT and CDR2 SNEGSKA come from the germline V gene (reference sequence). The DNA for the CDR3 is TGCAGTGCGGCACGTTTAGCGGGTAACCACAATGAGCAGTTCTTC. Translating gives CSAARLAGNHNEQFF.

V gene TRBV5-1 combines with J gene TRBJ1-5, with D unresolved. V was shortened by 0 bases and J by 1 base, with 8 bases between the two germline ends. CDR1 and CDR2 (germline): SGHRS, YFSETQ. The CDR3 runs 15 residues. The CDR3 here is CASSLDGVSNQPQHF. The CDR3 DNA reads TGCGCCAGCAGCTTGGACGGAGTAAGCAATCAGCCCCAGCATTTT.

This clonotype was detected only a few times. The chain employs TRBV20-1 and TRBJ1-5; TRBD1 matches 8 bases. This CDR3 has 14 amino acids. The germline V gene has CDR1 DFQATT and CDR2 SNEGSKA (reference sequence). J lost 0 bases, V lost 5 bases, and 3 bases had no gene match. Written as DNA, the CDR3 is TGCAGTGCTTCCGGGACAGGTAGCAATCAGCCCCAGCATTTT. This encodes CSASGTGSNQPQHF.

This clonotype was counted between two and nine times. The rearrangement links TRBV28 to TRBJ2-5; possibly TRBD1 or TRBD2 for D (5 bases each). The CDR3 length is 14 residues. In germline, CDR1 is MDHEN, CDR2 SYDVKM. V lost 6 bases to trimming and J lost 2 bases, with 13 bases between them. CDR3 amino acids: CASSLLDRQETQYF. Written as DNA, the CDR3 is TGTGCCAGCAGCCTACTAGACAGACAAGAGACCCAGTACTTC.

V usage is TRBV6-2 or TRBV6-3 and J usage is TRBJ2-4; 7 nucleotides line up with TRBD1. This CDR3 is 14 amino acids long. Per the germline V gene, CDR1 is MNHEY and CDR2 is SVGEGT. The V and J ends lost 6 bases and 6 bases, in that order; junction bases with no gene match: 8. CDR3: CASRIGTDLNIQYF. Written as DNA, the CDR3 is TGTGCCAGCAGGATTGGGACAGACCTAAACATTCAGTACTTC.

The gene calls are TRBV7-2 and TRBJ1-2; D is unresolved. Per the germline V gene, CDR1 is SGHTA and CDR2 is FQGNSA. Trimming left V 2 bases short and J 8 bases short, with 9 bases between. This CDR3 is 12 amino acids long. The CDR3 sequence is CASSLKEWGYTF. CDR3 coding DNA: TGTGCCAGCAGCTTAAAGGAATGGGGCTACACCTTC.

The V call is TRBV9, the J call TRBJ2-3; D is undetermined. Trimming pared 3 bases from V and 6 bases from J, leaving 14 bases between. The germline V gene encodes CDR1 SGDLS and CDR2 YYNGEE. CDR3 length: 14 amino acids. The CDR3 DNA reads TGTGCCAGCAGCGCTTCGGGCTCCGGGGATACGCAGTATTTT. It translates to CASSASGSGDTQYF.

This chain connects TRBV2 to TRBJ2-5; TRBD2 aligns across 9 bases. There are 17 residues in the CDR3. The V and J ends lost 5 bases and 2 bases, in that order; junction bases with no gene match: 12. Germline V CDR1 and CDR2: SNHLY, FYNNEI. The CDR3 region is CASSTPRLAVIQETQYF. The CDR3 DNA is TGTGCCAGCAGTACCCCTCGACTAGCGGTGATACAAGAGACCCAGTACTTC. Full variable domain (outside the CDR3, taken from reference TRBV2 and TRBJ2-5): EPEVTQTPSHQVTQMGQEVILRCVPISNHLYFYWYRQILGQKVEFLVSFYNNEISEKSEIFDDQFSVERPDGSNFTLKIRSTKLEDSAMYFCASSTPRLAVIQETQYFGPGTRLLVL.

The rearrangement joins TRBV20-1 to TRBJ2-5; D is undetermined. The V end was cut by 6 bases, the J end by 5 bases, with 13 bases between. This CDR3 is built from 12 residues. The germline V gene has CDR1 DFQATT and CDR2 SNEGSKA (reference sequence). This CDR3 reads CSALEYGETQYF. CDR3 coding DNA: TGCAGTGCCCTCGAATATGGGGAGACCCAGTACTTC.

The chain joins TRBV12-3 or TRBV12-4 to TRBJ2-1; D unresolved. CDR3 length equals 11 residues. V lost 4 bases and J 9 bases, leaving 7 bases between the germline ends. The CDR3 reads CASSSLLEQFF. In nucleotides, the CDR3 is TGTGCCAGCAGTTCGTTACTTGAGCAGTTCTTC.

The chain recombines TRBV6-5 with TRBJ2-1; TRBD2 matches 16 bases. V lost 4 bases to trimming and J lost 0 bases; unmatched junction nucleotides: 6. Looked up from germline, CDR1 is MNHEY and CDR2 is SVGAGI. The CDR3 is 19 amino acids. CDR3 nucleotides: TGTGCCAGCAGTTCTGGGACTAGCGGGAGGGGGAGCTCCTACAATGAGCAGTTCTTC. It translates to CASSSGTSGRGSSYNEQFF.

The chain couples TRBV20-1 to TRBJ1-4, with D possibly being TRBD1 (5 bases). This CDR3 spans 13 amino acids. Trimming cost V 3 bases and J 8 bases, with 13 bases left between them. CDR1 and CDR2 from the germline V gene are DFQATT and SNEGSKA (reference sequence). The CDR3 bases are TGCAGTGCTAGTCGACAGATCTCCGAAAAACTGTTTTTT. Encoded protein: CSASRQISEKLFF.

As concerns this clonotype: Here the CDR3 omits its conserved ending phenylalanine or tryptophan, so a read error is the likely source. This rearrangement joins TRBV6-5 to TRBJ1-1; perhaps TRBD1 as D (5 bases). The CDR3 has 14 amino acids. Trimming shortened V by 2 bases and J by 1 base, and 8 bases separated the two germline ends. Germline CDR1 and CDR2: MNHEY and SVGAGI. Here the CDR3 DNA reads TGTGCCAGCAGTTACGCAGGGAAGAACACTGAAGCTTTCCTT. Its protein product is CASSYAGKNTEAFL.

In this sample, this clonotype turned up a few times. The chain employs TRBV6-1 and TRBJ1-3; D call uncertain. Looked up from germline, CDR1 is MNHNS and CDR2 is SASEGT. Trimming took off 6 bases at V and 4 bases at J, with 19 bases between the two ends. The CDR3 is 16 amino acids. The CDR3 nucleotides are TGTGCCAGCAGGACCTTACATATGGCTATGGGAAACACCATATATTTT. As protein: CASRTLHMAMGNTIYF.

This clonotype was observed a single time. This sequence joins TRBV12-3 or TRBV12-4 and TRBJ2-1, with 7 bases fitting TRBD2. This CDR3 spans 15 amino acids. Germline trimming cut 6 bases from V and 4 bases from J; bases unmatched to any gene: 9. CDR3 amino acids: CASSSSLAGYNEQFF. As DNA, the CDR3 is TGTGCCAGCAGCAGTTCCTTAGCGGGTTACAATGAGCAGTTCTTC.

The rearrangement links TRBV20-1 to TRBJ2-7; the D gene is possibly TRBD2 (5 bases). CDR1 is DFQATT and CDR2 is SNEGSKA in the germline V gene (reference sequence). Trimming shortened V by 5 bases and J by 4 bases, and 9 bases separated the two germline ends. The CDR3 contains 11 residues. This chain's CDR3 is CSAPSGYEQYF. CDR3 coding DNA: TGCAGTGCTCCCAGCGGTTACGAGCAGTACTTC.

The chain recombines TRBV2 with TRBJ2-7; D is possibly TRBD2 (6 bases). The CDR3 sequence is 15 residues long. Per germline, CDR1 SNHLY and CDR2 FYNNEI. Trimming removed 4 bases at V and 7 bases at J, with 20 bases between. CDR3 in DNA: TGTGCCAGCAGTGCCACCCGATCCCTCGGGGGAGAGCAGTACTTC. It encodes CASSATRSLGGEQYF.

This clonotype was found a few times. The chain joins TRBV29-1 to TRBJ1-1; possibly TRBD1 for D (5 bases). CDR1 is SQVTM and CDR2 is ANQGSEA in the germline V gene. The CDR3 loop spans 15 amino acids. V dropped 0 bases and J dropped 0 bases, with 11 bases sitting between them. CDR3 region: CSVEDRGGMNTEAFF. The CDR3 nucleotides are TGCAGCGTTGAAGATCGGGGGGGAATGAACACTGAAGCTTTCTTT.

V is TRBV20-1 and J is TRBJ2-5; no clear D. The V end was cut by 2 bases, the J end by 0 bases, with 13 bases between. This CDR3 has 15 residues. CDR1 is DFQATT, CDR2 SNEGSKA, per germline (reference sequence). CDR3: CSARPDKGYQETQYF. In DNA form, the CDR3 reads TGCAGTGCTAGACCTGATAAAGGCTACCAAGAGACCCAGTACTTC.